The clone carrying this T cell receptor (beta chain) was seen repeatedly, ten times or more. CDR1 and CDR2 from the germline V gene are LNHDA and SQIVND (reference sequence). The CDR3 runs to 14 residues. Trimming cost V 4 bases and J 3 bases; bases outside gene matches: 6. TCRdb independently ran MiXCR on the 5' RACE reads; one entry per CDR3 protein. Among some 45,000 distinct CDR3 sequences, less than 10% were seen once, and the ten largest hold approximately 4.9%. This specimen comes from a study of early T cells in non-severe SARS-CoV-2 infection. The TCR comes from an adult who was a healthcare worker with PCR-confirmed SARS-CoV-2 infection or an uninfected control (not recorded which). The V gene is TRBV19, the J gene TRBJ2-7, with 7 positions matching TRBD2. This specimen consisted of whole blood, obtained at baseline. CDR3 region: CASSTPGLRYEQYF. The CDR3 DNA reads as TGTGCCAGTAGTACTCCGGGACTACGCTACGAGCAGTACTTC.